The 12 T cell receptor beta chains reported below all come from one sample, sequenced in a study of blood T cell repertoires in COVID-19. The assay was immunoSEQ multiplex PCR, and TCRdb's table has in-frame clones only and misses some. Here the sample spans 150,000 to 200,000 clones, approximately 80% being singletons. Sequencing was performed on peripheral blood. The origin of the receptors is a man in his sixties with COVID-19, enrolled during active disease.

The V and J genes are TRBV19 and TRBJ2-5; the D gene is possibly TRBD1 (6 bases). There are 14 residues in the CDR3. CDR1 and CDR2 (germline): LNHDA, SQIVND (reference sequence). Trimming removed 5 bases from V and 1 base from J, with 11 bases in between. The CDR3 loop is CASSHTGIQETQYF. The CDR3 DNA reads TGTGCCAGTAGTCATACAGGGATCCAAGAGACCCAGTACTTC.

The chain is built from TRBV12-3 or TRBV12-4 and TRBJ1-1; no reliable D call. Trimming cost V 3 bases and J 3 bases, with 8 bases left between them. The CDR3 runs 13 residues. The CDR3 protein is CASSFSSYTEAFF. The DNA for the CDR3 is TGTGCCAGCAGTTTTAGCAGTTACACTGAAGCTTTCTTT.

V is TRBV27 and J is TRBJ1-2, with no clear D. V lost 0 bases and J 1 base, leaving 15 bases between the germline ends. The CDR3 totals 17 residues. CDR1 and CDR2 (germline): MNHEY, SMNVEV (reference sequence). CDR3 in amino acids: CASSLSPTGGGNYGYTF. The CDR3 bases are TGTGCCAGCAGTTTATCGCCCACGGGAGGCGGTAACTATGGCTACACCTTC.

The V gene is TRBV27, the J gene TRBJ1-4, with 9 bases fitting TRBD1. This CDR3 region has 15 residues. Germline lookup yields CDR1 MNHEY and CDR2 SMNVEV (reference sequence). V dropped 6 bases and J dropped 5; count of bases not matched to a gene: 7. CDR3 bases: TGTGCCAGCAGCTCGGGACAGGGCGGGAATGAAAAACTGTTTTTT. It specifies CASSSGQGGNEKLFF.

The V call is TRBV7-3, the J call TRBJ2-3, with TRBD2 identical over 11 bases. Germline assignment: CDR1 SGHTA and CDR2 FQGTGA. CDR3 size: 15 residues. After removal of 5 bases from V and 4 bases from J, the junction contained 5 bases not matched to a gene. CDR3 sequence: CASSQLAGVADTQYF. CDR3 DNA sequence: TGTGCCAGCAGCCAACTAGCGGGAGTCGCAGATACGCAGTATTTT.

This chain links TRBV19 with TRBJ1-3, with no clear D. The V gene lost 7 bases and the J gene lost 0 bases, with 16 bases spanning the gap. The CDR3 is 16 residues long. Germline CDR1 and CDR2: LNHDA and SQIVND (reference sequence). The CDR3 DNA sequence: TGTGCCAGTACCCGCCCGGCACAGAGCTCTGGAAACACCATATATTTT. Its translation is CASTRPAQSSGNTIYF.

The gene calls are TRBV7-8 and TRBJ2-7; weak D call: TRBD1 (5 bases). V lost 0 bases and J lost 2, with 11 bases in between. The CDR3 contains 15 residues. Germline CDR1 SGHVS, CDR2 FQNEAQ. As DNA, the CDR3 is TGTGCCAGCAGCTTAGCGATAACAGGCCCCTACGAGCAGTACTTC. This codes for CASSLAITGPYEQYF.

The genes are TRBV7-8 and TRBJ1-1; D might be TRBD1 (6 bases). CDR3 length: 14 residues. Germline assignment: CDR1 SGHVS and CDR2 FQNEAQ. Between the trimmed V and J ends, which lost 5 bases and 4 bases, there was a span of 14 bases. CDR3 DNA sequence: TGTGCCAGCAGCCCCAGGGAGGGGGGCACTGAAGCTTTCTTT. It encodes CASSPREGGTEAFF.

The chain couples TRBV19 to TRBJ1-3; 7 bases agree with TRBD1. Germline CDR1 reads LNHDA; CDR2 reads SQIVND (reference sequence). The CDR3 consists of 14 residues. The trim removed 9 bases at V and 0 bases at J, leaving 5 bases unmatched. CDR3 in amino acids: CASRDSHSGNTIYF. The CDR3 bases are TGTGCCAGCAGGGACAGCCACTCTGGAAACACCATATATTTT.

The genes are TRBV27 and TRBJ1-5; 7 nucleotides align to TRBD1. The germline V gene encodes CDR1 MNHEY and CDR2 SMNVEV (reference sequence). V was pared by 3 bases and J by 4 bases, with 6 bases of the junction left unmatched. The length of the CDR3 is 15 residues. The CDR3 loop reads CASSFWGQPNQPQHF. CDR3 DNA sequence: TGTGCCAGCAGTTTTTGGGGACAGCCTAATCAGCCCCAGCATTTT.

The rearrangement joins TRBV10-3 to TRBJ2-1; TRBD2 is a possible D gene (6 bases). Trimming shortened V by 5 bases and J by 0 bases, and 11 bases separated the two germline ends. Germline CDR1 is ENHRY and CDR2 is SYGVKD. There are 15 residues in the CDR3. The CDR3: CAISPVADSYNEQFF. The CDR3, as DNA: TGTGCCATCAGTCCCGTAGCGGACTCCTACAATGAGCAGTTCTTC.

CDR3 DNA: TGTGCCAGCAGCTTGGGAACAGGCACCTACGAGCAGTACTTC. Protein: CASSLGTGTYEQYF. The chain uses TRBV5-6 and TRBJ2-7; D perhaps matches TRBD1 (5 bases). Trimming stripped 0 bases from V and 2 bases from J, with 9 bases between. Germline lookup yields CDR1 SGHDT and CDR2 YYEEEE. The CDR3 length is 14 residues.